This TCR beta chain emerged from a study of cytomegalovirus exposure and HLA in healthy donors. Overall study: Unique TCR beta sequences numbering approximately 100 million came from 150 million to 200 million T cells in an earlier analysis. General study points: A list of about 160 TCR beta chains associated with cytomegalovirus was given.

13 Jbeta primers and 60 Vbeta primers were used for the PCR. The data were produced by immunoSEQ multiplex PCR, yet TCRdb's version contains in-frame clones alone and is incomplete. The table has about 160,000 clones, roughly two thirds seen once. V dropped 2 bases and J dropped 5 bases, with 13 bases sitting between them. The CDR3 is 15 residues long. The germline CDR1 and CDR2 sequences are SGHRS and YFSETQ. Points on this clone: What it recognizes is unknown.

The chain links TRBV5-1 to TRBJ2-2, with D perhaps TRBD2 (5 bases). The material sequenced was PBMCs. The sequence derives from a middle-aged woman in good health and CMV-seropositive. The CDR3 loop is CASSFNGDTTGELFF. CDR3 sequence (DNA): TGCGCCAGCAGCTTCAACGGGGATACGACCGGGGAGCTGTTTTTT.